Listed below are T cell receptor beta chains from one sample, sequenced in a study of CD4 T cells in relation to SARS-CoV-2 and coronaviruses. Some clones are missing from TCRdb's copy, which holds only in-frame ones; the method was immunoSEQ multiplex PCR. In the table there are under 13,000 clones, approximately 87% of which are singletons. Sequenced: naive CD4+ T cells from PBMCs. The receptor source for this set is an adult with COVID-19. Both conserved end residues are part of each CDR3. The D gene is left open where the match is weak. Clone size is shown for a subset of rows, as once, few, many or a class of expanded clone.

CDR3 DNA,CDR3 protein,clone size,V gene,J gene,D gene
TGTGCCAGCAGCCGACAGGGGGCAGTCACTAATGAAAAACTGTTTTTT,CASSRQGAVTNEKLFF,.,TRBV5-4,TRBJ1-4,TRBD1
TGTGCCAGCACCCTAAACGGGGCCATTGTCAATGAGCAGTTCTTC,CASTLNGAIVNEQFF,once,TRBV6-5,TRBJ2-1,.
TGTGCCAGCAGCCCGGGACTAGCGGAGCGTTGGAGGGGTTCCCCCGGGGAGCTGTTTTTT,CASSPGLAERWRGSPGELFF,few,TRBV5-8,TRBJ2-2,TRBD2
TGTGCCAGCAGTTTGGTTGGGACAGGGGGCTACGAGCAGTACTTC,CASSLVGTGGYEQYF,.,TRBV28,TRBJ2-7,TRBD1
TGTGCCAGCAGCCGGGACGGGAATGAAAAACTGTTTTTT,CASSRDGNEKLFF,.,TRBV6-2/TRBV6-3,TRBJ1-4,.
TGTGCCAGCAGTGACACCTACACAGATACGCAGTATTTT,CASSDTYTDTQYF,few,TRBV2,TRBJ2-3,.
TGCGCCAGCAGCTTGGACGGGACAGGGGGACAGCCCCAGCATTTT,CASSLDGTGGQPQHF,once,TRBV5-1,TRBJ1-5,TRBD1
TGTGCCAGCAGCTATGGGACAGTTACTGTAGGGGCCAACGTCCTGACTTTC,CASSYGTVTVGANVLTF,once,TRBV11-2,TRBJ2-6,TRBD1
TGTGCCAGCAGTTACAAGGGTCAGACCTCACCCGGGGAGCTGTTTTTT,CASSYKGQTSPGELFF,.,TRBV6-5,TRBJ2-2,.
TGTGCCAGCAGTAAGGACAGGGGCCCTACCCTCGAGCAGTACTTC,CASSKDRGPTLEQYF,.,TRBV6-2/TRBV6-3,TRBJ2-7,TRBD1
TGTGCCAGCAGCCAAGAGGGTGGATTTGAAAAACTGTTTTTT,CASSQEGGFEKLFF,.,TRBV3-1/TRBV3-2,TRBJ1-4,.
TGTGCCAGCAGTGTCACTCCGGGACAGGGAACGACCAAAAACATTCAGTACTTC,CASSVTPGQGTTKNIQYF,.,TRBV6-1,TRBJ2-4,TRBD1
TGTGCCACCAGCAGGCCCTTAAGTCAGGGGGCAAATCAGCCCCAGCATTTT,CATSRPLSQGANQPQHF,.,TRBV15,TRBJ1-5,TRBD1
TGCGCCAGCAGCTTGGTTCAGGGCACGCAGGAGACCCAGTACTTC,CASSLVQGTQETQYF,.,TRBV5-1,TRBJ2-5,.
TGTGCCAGCAGCATTCGAGGGCCAGCCAATTCACCCCTCCACTTT,CASSIRGPANSPLHF,.,TRBV5-8,TRBJ1-6,.
TGTGCCAGCACCCCGCGGGGGGCGGACAATGAGCAGTTCTTC,CASTPRGADNEQFF,.,TRBV27,TRBJ2-1,TRBD2
TGCGCCAGCAGCTCGGGACAGAGCTCCTATAATTCACCCCTCCACTTT,CASSSGQSSYNSPLHF,.,TRBV5-1,TRBJ1-6,TRBD1
TGTGCCAGCAGCGCCGGGCTGGAAACTGGAAACACCATATATTTT,CASSAGLETGNTIYF,.,TRBV11-3,TRBJ1-3,.
TGTGCCAGCAGCTTTCGGACTAGCGGGGTCCTCACAGATACGCAGTATTTT,CASSFRTSGVLTDTQYF,.,TRBV7-2,TRBJ2-3,TRBD2
TGTGCCAGCAGCGTGGGTTCCTCTGGAAACACCATATATTTT,CASSVGSSGNTIYF,.,TRBV9,TRBJ1-3,.
TGCGCCAGCAGCCCGGGGACGGGTGGCTACAATGAGCAGTTCTTC,CASSPGTGGYNEQFF,.,TRBV5-1,TRBJ2-1,.
.,CASSKVGGGTEGCETQYF,.,TRBV21-1,TRBJ2-5,.
TGTGCCAGCAGCCAACCTAGCGGACTTGCGCAGTTCTTC,CASSQPSGLAQFF,.,TRBV3-1/TRBV3-2,TRBJ2-1,TRBD2
TGTGCCACCAGTGATTCCAGGGGCACCAGCTCCTACGAGCAGTACTTC,CATSDSRGTSSYEQYF,.,TRBV24-1,TRBJ2-7,.
TGTGCCAGCAGCCTGACAGCTGGGTACACTGAAGCTTTCTTT,CASSLTAGYTEAFF,.,TRBV5-4,TRBJ1-1,.
TGTGCCAGCAGCTTGGATTGGGGCTCTGGAAACACCATATATTTT,CASSLDWGSGNTIYF,.,TRBV5-5,TRBJ1-3,.
TGTGCCAGCAGCCAGAGGAGGGGGGGCCTTGAGACCCAGTACTTC,CASSQRRGGLETQYF,.,TRBV7-2,TRBJ2-5,.